Listed below are T cell receptor beta chains from one sample, sequenced in a study of PD-1 blockade in classical Hodgkin lymphoma. Some clones are missing from TCRdb's copy, which holds only in-frame ones; the method was immunoSEQ multiplex PCR. Of about 99,000 clones listed, 75% to 85% were seen once; the top ten hold roughly 15%. This specimen was peripheral blood mononuclear cells (PBMCs), taken before the second cycle of nivolumab. The receptors come from a human donor with classical Hodgkin lymphoma. CDR3s include the opening cysteine and the closing phenylalanine or tryptophan. Fields, in order: D gene, V gene, clone size, J gene, CDR3 DNA, CDR3 protein. The D gene is left open where the match is weak. Clone sizes are given selectively: once, few, many, or a class where the clone is expanded.

.,TRBV2,.,TRBJ1-1,TGTGCCAGCACCAAGGGGGGGACTGAAGCTTTCTTT,CASTKGGTEAFF
.,TRBV5-4,.,TRBJ1-1,TGTGCCAGCAGCTTACCCAACACTGAAGCTTTCTTT,CASSLPNTEAFF
.,TRBV18,.,TRBJ2-2,TGTGCCAGCTCCCGTACCCAGGATTTTAACACCGGGGAGCTGTTTTTT,CASSRTQDFNTGELFF
.,TRBV6-5,.,TRBJ2-7,TGTGCCAGCAGTCCCCCTTATGGCTACGAGCAGTACTTC,CASSPPYGYEQYF
TRBD2,TRBV29-1,.,TRBJ2-2,TGCAGCGTTCAGACTAGCGGCGCGAACACCGGGGAGCTGTTTTTT,CSVQTSGANTGELFF
.,TRBV6-1,medium-sized,TRBJ1-5,TGTGCCACCCACCCGCGGATGGGCAATCAGCCCCAGCATTTT,CATHPRMGNQPQHF
.,TRBV4-1,.,TRBJ1-4,TGCGCCAGCAGCTACAGTGTCGGGGCACAGGGAAATGAAAAACTGTTTTTT,CASSYSVGAQGNEKLFF
.,TRBV2,many,TRBJ1-1,TGTGCCAGCAGTGCTCAGAGGGCGAACACTGAAGCTTTCTTT,CASSAQRANTEAFF
.,TRBV27,.,TRBJ2-3,TGTGCCAGCACTAACAGGGGAGGGCGCGCAGATACGCAGTATTTT,CASTNRGGRADTQYF
TRBD1,TRBV19,.,TRBJ1-1,TGTGCCAGTAGTCCCGGGACAGGGTCCGAAGCTTTCTTT,CASSPGTGSEAFF
TRBD1,TRBV27,.,TRBJ2-4,TGTGCCAGCAGTCCCCTCGGTCAGGGGGCGGTAGACATTCAGTACTTC,CASSPLGQGAVDIQYF
TRBD1,TRBV4-1,.,TRBJ1-2,TGCGCCAGCAGCCAGACCGGGACAGGGGGCTACTATGGCTACACCTTC,CASSQTGTGGYYGYTF
TRBD2,TRBV6-6,.,TRBJ2-5,TGTGCCAGTCAAAGTAGCGGGGGTGGGGAGACCCAGTACTTC,CASQSSGGGETQYF
.,TRBV7-2,.,TRBJ2-7,TGTGCCAGCAGCTTAGCTGCAGGGGGGATCCACGAGCAGTACTTC,CASSLAAGGIHEQYF
.,TRBV6-1,.,TRBJ2-1,TGTGCCACGACACCACAGGTACACAATGAGCAGTTCTTC,CATTPQVHNEQFF
TRBD1,TRBV7-9,.,TRBJ2-5,TGTGCCAGCAGCCCGCGAACCGGGACAGCCGAAGAGACCCAGTACTTC,CASSPRTGTAEETQYF
TRBD2,TRBV4-1,.,TRBJ2-1,TGCGCCAGCAGCCAAGATGGGCTAGCGGGAGTGAGGTCCTACAATGAGCAGTTCTTC,CASSQDGLAGVRSYNEQFF
.,TRBV6-1,.,TRBJ2-5,TGTGCCAGCAGTCCCCTGGAGACCCAGTACTTC,CASSPLETQYF
TRBD2,TRBV4-1,.,TRBJ2-3,TGCGCCAGCAGCCAAGAGCGGGAGGCGCTAGATACGCAGTATTTT,CASSQEREALDTQYF
.,TRBV29-1,.,TRBJ1-1,TGCAGCGTTGCCCAGGGGACTGAAGCTTTCTTT,CSVAQGTEAFF
.,TRBV19,.,TRBJ1-4,TGTGCCAGTAGTATGGTGCCTAATGAAAAACTGTTTTTT,CASSMVPNEKLFF
.,TRBV15,.,TRBJ1-4,TGTGCCACCAGCAGAGATGCGCGGGATGAAAAACTGTTTTTT,CATSRDARDEKLFF
TRBD1,TRBV6-5,few,TRBJ2-7,TGTGCCAGCAGTTACTCGGGACAGGGCCCCTACGAGCAGTACTTC,CASSYSGQGPYEQYF
.,TRBV5-4,.,TRBJ2-2,TGTGCCAGCAGCTTGGAAGGGGACGGGACCGGGGAGCTGTTTTTT,CASSLEGDGTGELFF
.,TRBV5-1,.,TRBJ2-3,TGCGCCAGCAGCCCGGACCCCGTACCAGATACGCAGTATTTT,CASSPDPVPDTQYF
.,TRBV7-5,.,TRBJ1-5,TGTGTCAGAAGCTTACCCGTTGGACAGGGGCCGGGTCAGCCCCAGCATTTT,CVRSLPVGQGPGQPQHF
.,TRBV5-1,.,TRBJ2-1,TGCGCCAGCAGCTTCCGGGACACGGGGTTCGATGAGCAGTTCTTC,CASSFRDTGFDEQFF
.,TRBV28,.,TRBJ1-1,TGTGCCACCACAGTTTTGGGGGACGTGAACACTGAAGCTTTCTTT,CATTVLGDVNTEAFF
.,TRBV18,medium-sized,TRBJ2-7,TGTGCCAGCTCACCACCCCAGGGCGAGCAGTACTTC,CASSPPQGEQYF
.,TRBV5-4,.,TRBJ1-1,TGTGCCAGCAGCTCGGTGGGAAACACTGAAGCTTTCTTT,CASSSVGNTEAFF
TRBD2,TRBV14,few,TRBJ2-7,TGTGCCAGCAGGCTTAGCGGGAGCAGCTTATTCTACGAGCAGTACTTC,CASRLSGSSLFYEQYF
TRBD1,TRBV30,.,TRBJ1-1,TGTGCCTGGCGATCCCGGGACAGGGCCACTGAAGCTTTCTTT,CAWRSRDRATEAFF
.,TRBV19,.,TRBJ1-2,TGTGCCAGTATCGACCGCCTCGACCGAATGCTGAACTATGGCTACACCTTC,CASIDRLDRMLNYGYTF
TRBD1,TRBV7-2,.,TRBJ1-2,TGTGCCAGCAGCCCCGGACAGGGGGACTATGGCTACACCTTC,CASSPGQGDYGYTF